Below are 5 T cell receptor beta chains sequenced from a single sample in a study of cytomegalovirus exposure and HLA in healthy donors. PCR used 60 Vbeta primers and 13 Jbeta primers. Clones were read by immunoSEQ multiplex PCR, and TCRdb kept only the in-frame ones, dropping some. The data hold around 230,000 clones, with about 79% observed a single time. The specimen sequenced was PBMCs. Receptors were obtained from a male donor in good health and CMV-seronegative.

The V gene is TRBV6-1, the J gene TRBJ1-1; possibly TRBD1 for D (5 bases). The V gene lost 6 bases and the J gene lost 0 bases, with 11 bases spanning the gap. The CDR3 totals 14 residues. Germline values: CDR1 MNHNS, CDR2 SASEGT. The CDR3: CASSATVMNTEAFF. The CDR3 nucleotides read TGTGCCAGCAGCGCGACAGTTATGAACACTGAAGCTTTCTTT.

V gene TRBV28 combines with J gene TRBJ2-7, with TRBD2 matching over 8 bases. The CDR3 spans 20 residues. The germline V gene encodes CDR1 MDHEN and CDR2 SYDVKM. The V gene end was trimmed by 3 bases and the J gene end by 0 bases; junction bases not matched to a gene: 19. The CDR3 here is CASSFPRQPKELAASYEQYF. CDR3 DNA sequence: TGTGCCAGCAGTTTCCCCAGACAGCCCAAGGAACTAGCGGCCTCCTACGAGCAGTACTTC.

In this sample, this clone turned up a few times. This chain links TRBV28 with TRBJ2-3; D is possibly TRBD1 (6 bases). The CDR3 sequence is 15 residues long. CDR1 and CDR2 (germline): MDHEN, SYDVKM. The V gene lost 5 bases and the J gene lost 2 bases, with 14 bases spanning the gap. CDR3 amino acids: CASSPQRGNTDTQYF. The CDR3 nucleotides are TGTGCCAGCAGTCCCCAGAGGGGGAACACAGATACGCAGTATTTT.

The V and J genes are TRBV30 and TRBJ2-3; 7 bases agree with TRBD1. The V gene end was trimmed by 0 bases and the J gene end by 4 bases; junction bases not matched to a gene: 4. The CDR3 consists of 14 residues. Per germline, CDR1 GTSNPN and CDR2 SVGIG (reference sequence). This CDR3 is CAWSVKGAPDTQYF. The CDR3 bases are TGTGCCTGGAGTGTAAAGGGGGCGCCAGATACGCAGTATTTT.

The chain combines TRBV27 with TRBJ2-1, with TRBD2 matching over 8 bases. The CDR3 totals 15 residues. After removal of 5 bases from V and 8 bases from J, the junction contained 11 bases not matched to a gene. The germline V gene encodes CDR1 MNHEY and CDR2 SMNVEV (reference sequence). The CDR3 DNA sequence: TGTGCCAGCAGTCCGAGAGCGGGAGAGGACTATGAGCAGTTCTTC. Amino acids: CASSPRAGEDYEQFF.